This TCR beta chain was sequenced for a study of identical twins. General study findings and limits: Among beta out-of-frame sequences, excess sharing between twins appeared weaker. It was cross-sectional statistical analysis, not following the same donors, that the conclusions relied on.

No donor was unhealthy or non-Caucasian. This clonotype occurred many times. Its antigen is not identified. Germline V gene sequence: CDR1 SGHRS, CDR2 YFSETQ. V shed 3 bases, J shed 2 bases, and the junction held 5 bases outside the gene matches. The CDR3 extends over 14 amino acids. Template switching added a universal primer site; cDNA carried unique molecular identifiers. TCRdb fed the 5' RACE reads into MiXCR, producing one record per CDR3 protein. Of about 550,000 distinct CDR3 sequences in the sample, more than 20% were seen once. In addition, the sample was reused for a study of yellow fever vaccine responses in identical twins.

The sequence came from a woman in her late teens or twenties in good health. Sequencing was done on a sample of CD4+ T cells sorted from blood. The rearrangement joins TRBV5-1 to TRBJ2-7; 7 nucleotides match TRBD1. CDR3 sequence (DNA): TGCGCCAGCAGCTCATTGACAGGGACCTACGAGCAGTACTTC. It is translated as CASSSLTGTYEQYF.